These 29 T cell receptor beta chains share one sample of origin, sequenced in a study of OX40 agonist ivuxolimab in advanced cancers. Sequencing used immunoSEQ multiplex PCR; TCRdb keeps in-frame clones, though not all of them. The repertoire consists of some 67,000 clones, with 85% occurring once and the leading ten covering about 0.83%. The sample was CD4+ or CD8+ T cells sorted from blood, taken in a trial of the OX40 agonist ivuxolimab. Source of these receptors: an adult with an advanced solid tumor such as melanoma, head and neck, liver or kidney cancer.

The gene calls are TRBV6-6 and TRBJ2-7, with D unresolved. The CDR3 is 12 residues long. Trimming cost V 6 bases and J 3 bases, with 9 bases left between them. Germline CDR1 is MNHNY and CDR2 is SVGAGI (reference sequence). CDR3 protein: CASSTRDYEQYF. CDR3 DNA: TGTGCCAGCAGCACTCGAGACTACGAGCAGTACTTC.

The J gene is TRBJ1-4, the V gene TRBV27; TRBD1 agrees at 10 bases. This CDR3 is 17 amino acids long. The V and J ends lost 4 bases and 0 bases, in that order; junction bases with no gene match: 5. Germline assignment: CDR1 MNHEY and CDR2 SMNVEV (reference sequence). This CDR3 is CASSSGTGVATNEKLFF. In DNA, the CDR3 is TGTGCCAGCAGTTCCGGGACAGGGGTTGCAACTAATGAAAAACTGTTTTTT.

The rearrangement links TRBV7-9 to TRBJ1-1, with D perhaps TRBD1 (5 bases). The germline gives CDR1 SEHNR, CDR2 FQNEAQ (reference sequence). This CDR3 comprises 15 residues. Trimming removed 7 bases from V and 1 base from J, with 16 bases in between. The CDR3 DNA is TGTGCCAGCAATAATGGGGACTTGGGGAACACTGAAGCTTTCTTT. Translated: CASNNGDLGNTEAFF.

This sequence joins TRBV5-1 and TRBJ2-4; maybe TRBD2 (5 bases). CDR1 and CDR2 (germline): SGHRS, YFSETQ. Trimming cost V 0 bases and J 5 bases, with 18 bases left between them. The CDR3 sequence is 17 residues long. The CDR3 sequence is CASSLDSSRAKENIQYF. CDR3 nucleotide sequence: TGCGCCAGCAGCTTGGACTCCTCGAGGGCAAAAGAAAACATTCAGTACTTC.

The chain couples TRBV10-2 to TRBJ1-5, with D unresolved. Trimming cost V 4 bases and J 0 bases, with 7 bases left between them. This CDR3 is built from 14 residues. Germline CDR1 and CDR2: WSHSY and SAAADI. Here the CDR3 reads CASSASDSNQPQHF. The CDR3 nucleotides read TGCGCCAGCAGTGCTTCAGATAGCAATCAGCCCCAGCATTTT.

This sequence joins TRBV5-1 and TRBJ1-1, with TRBD1 matching over 7 bases. Losses at the gene ends were 4 bases for V and 6 bases for J; bases not matched to a gene: 12. The CDR3 is 15 amino acids. Germline CDR1 is SGHRS and CDR2 is YFSETQ. CDR3 nucleotide sequence: TGCGCCAGCAGCCCAAAAGACAGGGTTTGGGCTGAAGCTTTCTTT. It codes for CASSPKDRVWAEAFF.

The rearrangement uses TRBV5-1 and TRBJ1-5, with D uncertain. V was clipped by 4 bases and J by 4 bases, with 18 bases between them. This CDR3 contains 16 residues. CDR1 SGHRS and CDR2 YFSETQ come from the germline V gene. The CDR3 bases are TGCGCCAGCAGCCTCGACCCGTCATCCCCGAATCAGCCCCAGCATTTT. Translation gives CASSLDPSSPNQPQHF. Full variable domain (outside the CDR3, taken from reference TRBV5-1 and TRBJ1-5): KAGVTQTPRYLIKTRGQQVTLSCSPISGHRSVSWYQQTPGQGLQFLFEYFSETQRNKGNFPGRFSGRQFSNSRSEMNVSTLELGDSALYLCASSLDPSSPNQPQHFGDGTRLSIL.

This chain uses TRBV15 with TRBJ2-3; TRBD2 agrees at 8 bases. Germline CDR1 reads LNHNV; CDR2 reads YYDKDF (reference sequence). The CDR3 runs 16 residues. Germline trimming cut 5 bases from V and 0 bases from J; bases unmatched to any gene: 7. CDR3 nucleotide sequence: TGTGCCACCAGCCGACGAGCGGGGGAGAGCACAGATACGCAGTATTTT. It specifies CATSRRAGESTDTQYF.

This clone was seen a single time. This chain links TRBV6-5 with TRBJ2-7; TRBD2 matches at 14 bases. This CDR3 is built from 16 residues. Germline V gives CDR1 MNHEY, CDR2 SVGAGI. Trimming removed 2 bases from V and 3 bases from J; junction bases left unmatched: 3. CDR3 loop: CASSYRLAGGSYEQYF. CDR3 coding DNA: TGTGCCAGCAGTTACAGACTAGCGGGGGGGAGCTACGAGCAGTACTTC.

V and J are TRBV9 and TRBJ1-2; no firm D call. V dropped 0 bases and J dropped 1 base, with 13 bases sitting between them. Germline V gene lookup returns CDR1 SGDLS and CDR2 YYNGEE. The CDR3 extends over 16 amino acids. This CDR3 is CASSVDGYNLNYGYTF. Here the CDR3 DNA reads TGTGCCAGCAGCGTAGATGGATACAACCTTAACTATGGCTACACCTTC.

The sample holds one count of this clone. The rearrangement links TRBV28 to TRBJ1-5; D call uncertain. Looked up from germline, CDR1 is MDHEN and CDR2 is SYDVKM. The germline V and J ends were trimmed by 4 bases and 4 bases, with 11 bases remaining between them. The CDR3 is 14 residues long. CDR3 DNA: TGTGCCAGCAGTTCTTCAGGAGGAAATCAGCCCCAGCATTTT. Translation: CASSSSGGNQPQHF.

This chain connects TRBV21-1 to TRBJ1-1. TRBV21-1 is tagged as a pseudogene. CDR3 length equals 17 residues. The CDR3 loop reads CASSKEIDPAGDTEAFF. The CDR3 DNA reads as TGTGCCAGCAGCAAAGAAATTGACCCCGCCGGGGACACTGAAGCTTTCTTT.

J is TRBJ1-1 and V is TRBV2; 7 positions agree with TRBD1. Germline V lookup: CDR1 SNHLY, CDR2 FYNNEI. The junction had 7 bases not matched to a gene; V was cut back by 5 bases and J by 4 bases. The CDR3 is made up of 14 amino acids. This chain's CDR3 is CASSTTGAGTEAFF. The CDR3 DNA sequence: TGTGCCAGCAGTACCACAGGGGCCGGCACTGAAGCTTTCTTT.

The CDR3 DNA reads TGTGCCAGCAAGGGTGGGCAGGGGATCAACGAGCAGTACTTC. Translating it yields CASKGGQGINEQYF. The rearrangement uses TRBV6-1 and TRBJ2-7, with D possibly TRBD1 on 6 matching bases. The germline V and J ends were trimmed by 7 bases and 5 bases, with 18 bases remaining between them. There are 14 residues in the CDR3. CDR1 and CDR2 (germline): MNHNS, SASEGT.

The chain has TRBV6-5 and TRBJ1-6, with 7 bases identical to TRBD1. Trimming cost V 7 bases and J 7 bases; bases outside gene matches: 10. This CDR3 spans 15 amino acids. Germline V gene data show CDR1 as MNHEY and CDR2 as SVGAGI. This CDR3 is CASTKQGRKNSPLHF. CDR3 bases: TGTGCCAGCACAAAACAGGGGAGAAAGAATTCACCCCTCCACTTT.

The J gene is TRBJ2-5, the V gene TRBV29-1; D is unresolved. The CDR3 contains 11 residues. Trimming stripped 2 bases from V and 5 bases from J, with 6 bases between. From germline, CDR1 is SQVTM and CDR2 ANQGSEA. CDR3 residues: CSVESRETQYF. For the CDR3, the DNA is TGCAGCGTTGAAAGTCGGGAGACCCAGTACTTC.

The V and J genes are TRBV28 and TRBJ1-6; no clear D gene. Germline V lookup: CDR1 MDHEN, CDR2 SYDVKM. V lost 6 bases and J lost 0, with 6 bases in between. The CDR3 is 14 amino acids. CDR3 region: CASSSSSYNSPLHF. The CDR3 DNA is TGTGCCAGCAGCTCCAGCTCCTATAATTCACCCCTCCACTTT.

The rearrangement links TRBV18 to TRBJ2-2, with D perhaps being TRBD1 or TRBD2 (6 bases each). Germline lookup yields CDR1 KGHSH and CDR2 LQKENI. The CDR3 has 16 residues. Trimming cost V 2 bases and J 4 bases, with 14 bases left between them. CDR3 residues: CASSPRPGALTGELFF. DNA of the CDR3: TGTGCCAGCTCACCAAGACCGGGGGCTCTCACCGGGGAGCTGTTTTTT.

This chain connects TRBV27 to TRBJ1-4; D remains unclear. V lost 2 bases and J lost 7, with 11 bases in between. The CDR3 length is 14 residues. The V gene's germline CDR1 is MNHEY and CDR2 SMNVEV (reference sequence). CDR3 loop: CASSLGRGGEKLFF. DNA for the CDR3: TGTGCCAGCAGTTTAGGAAGAGGAGGTGAAAAACTGTTTTTT.

The chain joins TRBV5-1 to TRBJ2-1; 10 bases line up with TRBD2. The CDR3 covers 15 residues. CDR1 is SGHRS and CDR2 is YFSETQ in the germline V gene. The J segment lost 5 bases and the V segment lost 6 bases, leaving 8 bases of the junction unmatched. CDR3 in amino acids: CASTPGTSANNEQFF. The DNA of the CDR3 is TGCGCCAGCACGCCCGGGACTAGCGCAAACAATGAGCAGTTCTTC. Variable domain in full (rest from reference TRBV5-1 and TRBJ2-1): KAGVTQTPRYLIKTRGQQVTLSCSPISGHRSVSWYQQTPGQGLQFLFEYFSETQRNKGNFPGRFSGRQFSNSRSEMNVSTLELGDSALYLCASTPGTSANNEQFFGPGTRLTVL.

The chain links TRBV6-1 to TRBJ2-5; no reliable D call. Germline CDR1 MNHNS, CDR2 SASEGT. The V and J ends lost 4 bases and 1 base respectively, with 10 bases between them. The CDR3 is 14 residues long. The chain's CDR3 is CASSGQLLQETQYF. CDR3 sequence (DNA): TGTGCCAGCAGTGGACAACTCCTCCAAGAGACCCAGTACTTC.

This chain uses TRBV7-2 with TRBJ1-2; TRBD1 agrees at 10 bases. This CDR3 comprises 16 residues. The J segment lost 2 bases and the V segment lost 6 bases, leaving 9 bases of the junction unmatched. CDR1 is SGHTA and CDR2 is FQGNSA in the germline V gene. CDR3 in amino acids: CASRLGGTGANYGYTF. CDR3 nucleotides: TGTGCCAGCAGACTCGGTGGGACAGGGGCGAACTATGGCTACACCTTC.

The chain has TRBV6-5 and TRBJ1-6; D is unclear. V was cut by 5 bases and J by 8 bases, with 10 bases left in between. CDR1 and CDR2 (germline): MNHEY, SVGAGI. This CDR3 has 13 amino acids. The CDR3 loop reads CASSSRWDSPLHF. The CDR3 nucleotides are TGTGCCAGCAGTAGTAGATGGGATTCACCCCTCCACTTT.

This clone was observed a single time. The CDR3 bases are TGTGCCAGCAGTGAAGTAGGCAATACGCAGTATTTT. Residues: CASSEVGNTQYF. This chain joins TRBV6-1 and TRBJ2-3; D is ambiguous. The CDR3 consists of 12 residues. V shed 1 base and J shed 7 bases, with 6 bases lying between them. Germline lookup yields CDR1 MNHNS and CDR2 SASEGT.

V is TRBV7-2 and J is TRBJ2-7; no clear D. The CDR3 loop spans 16 amino acids. CDR1 is SGHTA and CDR2 is FQGNSA in the germline V gene. V lost 1 base and J lost 0, with 13 bases in between. The CDR3 region has the DNA TGTGCCAGCAGCTTAGGTTGGGTCGGGCCCTCCTACGAGCAGTACTTC. It specifies CASSLGWVGPSYEQYF.

The V gene is TRBV29-1, the J gene TRBJ2-6; 11 nucleotides match TRBD1. The germline CDR1 and CDR2 sequences are SQVTM and ANQGSEA. J gave up 0 bases and V 6 bases, and 7 bases lay outside the gene matches. This CDR3 contains 17 residues. The CDR3 region is CSVVRGTGGSGANVLTF. In nucleotides, the CDR3 is TGCAGCGTCGTGCGGGGGACAGGGGGCTCTGGGGCCAACGTCCTGACTTTC.

The rearrangement joins TRBV6-5 to TRBJ2-3; 8 positions agree with TRBD2. The junction had 4 bases not matched to a gene; V was cut back by 6 bases and J by 5 bases. The CDR3 extends over 13 amino acids. The germline V gene has CDR1 MNHEY and CDR2 SVGAGI. In DNA, the CDR3 is TGTGCCAGCAGATCGGGAGGGGGAGATACGCAGTATTTT. This translates into CASRSGGGDTQYF.

CDR3 in DNA: TGTGCCAGCAGCTTCGACCCAGGGTACGAGCAGTTCTTC. Amino acid sequence: CASSFDPGYEQFF. The chain carries TRBV11-2 and TRBJ2-1; maybe TRBD1 (5 bases). V dropped 3 bases and J dropped 10 bases, with 13 bases sitting between them. The CDR3 has 13 residues. CDR1 SGHAT and CDR2 FQNNGV come from the germline V gene. Based on the CDR3 plus reference TRBV11-2 and TRBJ2-1, the full variable domain is EAGVAQSPRYKIIEKRQSVAFWCNPISGHATLYWYQQILGQGPKLLIQFQNNGVVDDSQLPKDRFSAERLKGVDSTLKIQPAKLEDSAVYLCASSFDPGYEQFFGPGTRLTVL.

The chain links TRBV5-1 to TRBJ2-3, with D perhaps matching TRBD1 or TRBD2 (5 bases each). CDR3 length: 15 residues. Germline-derived CDR1 and CDR2 are SGHRS and YFSETQ. Trimming removed 4 bases from V and 2 bases from J, with 14 bases in between. As DNA, the CDR3 is TGCGCCAGCAGCACCAACCCCGGGACCACAGATACGCAGTATTTT. Translating gives CASSTNPGTTDTQYF.